The clone carrying this T cell receptor beta chain was found a few times. The antigen is unknown. This CDR3 region has 14 residues. The ends were cut back, 5 bases at V and 5 bases at J, with 15 bases in the middle. This sample was taken from a study of T-cell reconstitution after alpha-beta-depleted transplantation in children. Study results and caveats: Fresh T-cell production supplied most of the T-cell counts and diversity seen one year after transplant.

Unique molecular identifiers were incorporated into the prepared TCRbeta library. From the PCR reads, TCRdb called clonotypes with MiXCR, one entry per CDR3 protein. The sample comprises approximately 150,000 distinct CDR3 sequences, 8.5% to 10% of which are singletons, and 15% to 20% rests with the top ten. The source material was PBMCs, mostly from graft donor cells, sampled 180 days after TCRalphabeta/CD19-depleted stem cell transplant. The TCR originated in a female patient between 2 and 15 years old who had a stem cell transplant for congenital amegakaryocytic thrombocytopenia, so the T cells may come from the graft donor. The V gene is TRBV12-3 or TRBV12-4, the J gene TRBJ2-5; no reliable D call. The CDR3 reads CASSRPLDRETQYF. CDR3 DNA sequence: TGTGCCAGCAGTCGGCCTCTAGATCGCGAGACCCAGTACTTC.